This T cell receptor beta chain was sequenced for a study of T cell repertoires in cytomegalovirus infection. Study-wide context: Matching HLA type and CMV infection were both indicated by public TCR beta signatures.

With V trimmed by 3 bases and J by 5 bases, 6 bases remained unmatched. The germline CDR1 and CDR2 sequences are MDHEN and SYDVKM. This CDR3 has 14 residues. Comment on this clonotype: Its antigen is unidentified.

One entry per CDR3 protein, called by TCRdb with MiXCR from the reads. Of tens of thousands of distinct CDR3 sequences listed, 21% were seen once; the top ten hold 70% to 90%. The source material was CD8+ T cells from cultured PBMCs, sampled from culture after CMV antigen stimulation. V and J are TRBV28 and TRBJ2-5; TRBD2 matches at 7 bases. This TCR came from a human donor in good health (CMV status not recorded). Some clones in this sample may be carry-over from other donors' samples. CDR3 sequence reads: CASSLGGSIETQYF. DNA of the CDR3: TGTGCCAGCAGTTTGGGCGGGAGTATTGAGACCCAGTACTTC.